These 25 T cell receptor beta chains were all obtained from the same sample, sequenced in a study of neoadjuvant anti-PD-1 for oral cavity cancer. This table comes from immunoSEQ multiplex PCR, and its TCRdb copy is limited to in-frame clones, with some not included. In the table there are over 30,000 clones, roughly 85% of which are singletons. Time point indicated: after neoadjuvant nivolumab, at surgical resection. The specimen was PBMCs, collected after nivolumab (anti-PD-1) treatment. All receptors come from a person between 40 and 80 years old with oral cavity squamous cell carcinoma.

The chain employs TRBV5-4 and TRBJ1-2; D not resolved. Per germline, CDR1 SGHNT and CDR2 YYREEE (reference sequence). V dropped 1 base and J dropped 5 bases, with 18 bases sitting between them. The length of the CDR3 is 16 residues. DNA of the CDR3: TGTGCCAGCAGCTTGCTTTATCACACTCAGGCGTATGGCTACACCTTC. As protein: CASSLLYHTQAYGYTF. The full variable domain, with the rest looked up from reference TRBV5-4 and TRBJ1-2, is ETGVTQSPTHLIKTRGQQVTLRCSSQSGHNTVSWYQQALGQGPQFIFQYYREEENGRGNFPPRFSGLQFPNYSSELNVNALELDDSALYLCASSLLYHTQAYGYTFGSGTRLTVV.

The CDR3 is CASSQDPQGPFYGYTF. CDR3 DNA sequence: TGCGCCAGCAGCCAAGATCCCCAGGGGCCTTTCTATGGCTACACCTTC. The rearrangement joins TRBV4-1 to TRBJ1-2; D perhaps matches TRBD1 (6 bases). Per germline, CDR1 MGHRA and CDR2 YSYEKL. The ends were cut back, 0 bases at V and 4 bases at J, with 15 bases in the middle. The CDR3 has 16 amino acids.

V is TRBV15 and J is TRBJ1-1; D might be TRBD1 (5 bases). Germline V gives CDR1 LNHNV, CDR2 YYDKDF (reference sequence). V lost 0 bases, J lost 2 bases, and 10 bases lay in between. The CDR3 sequence is 15 residues long. In nucleotides, the CDR3 is TGTGCCACCAGCAGAGACCTGGGGGTAAACACTGAAGCTTTCTTT. Translated: CATSRDLGVNTEAFF.

The rearrangement links TRBV7-8 to TRBJ2-3; no reliable D call. This CDR3 has 14 residues. The germline V and J ends were trimmed by 5 bases and 2 bases, with 11 bases remaining between them. Per the germline V gene, CDR1 is SGHVS and CDR2 is FQNEAQ. Here the CDR3 DNA reads TGTGCCAGCAGCGCCCGGCGGACCACAGATACGCAGTATTTT. Amino acids: CASSARRTTDTQYF. Looking up the rest from reference TRBV7-8 and TRBJ2-3 gives the full variable domain: GAGVSQSPRYKVAKRGQDVALRCDPISGHVSLFWYQQALGQGPEFLTYFQNEAQLDKSGLPSDRFFAERPEGSVSTLKIQRTQQEDSAVYLCASSARRTTDTQYFGPGTRLTVL.

This chain uses TRBV7-2 with TRBJ1-1; the D gene is possibly TRBD1 (5 bases). V was cut by 5 bases and J by 0 bases, with 13 bases left in between. The germline gives CDR1 SGHTA, CDR2 FQGNSA. This CDR3 region has 15 residues. CDR3: CASSPTRDLNTEAFF. The CDR3 DNA follows: TGTGCCAGCAGCCCCACCAGGGATTTGAACACTGAAGCTTTCTTT.

The chain employs TRBV27 and TRBJ2-3; unclear D gene. The CDR3 contains 14 residues. Per germline, CDR1 MNHEY and CDR2 SMNVEV (reference sequence). The ends were cut back, 3 bases at V and 10 bases at J, with 17 bases in the middle. The CDR3 is CASSFNSFAGPQYF. For the CDR3, the DNA is TGTGCCAGCAGTTTTAATAGTTTTGCAGGCCCGCAGTATTTT.

This chain uses TRBV7-8 with TRBJ1-3; unclear D gene. CDR3 length equals 16 residues. V shed 1 base and J shed 1 base, with 11 bases lying between them. Germline CDR1 is SGHVS and CDR2 is FQNEAQ. The CDR3 sequence: CASSLVAGRSGNTIYF. CDR3 in DNA: TGTGCCAGCAGCTTAGTTGCAGGAAGGTCTGGAAACACCATATATTTT.

This chain connects TRBV6-4 to TRBJ2-3, with D possibly being TRBD1 (5 bases). Germline-derived CDR1 and CDR2 are MRHNA and SNTAGT. V was shortened by 3 bases and J by 1 base, with 11 bases between the two germline ends. The CDR3 spans 15 residues. CDR3 DNA sequence: TGTGCCAGCAGTGAGGCTGGGGCTCGCACAGATACGCAGTATTTT. Its translation is CASSEAGARTDTQYF.

CDR3 sequence: CASSLEQGSAEAFF. The CDR3 coding sequence is TGCGCCAGCAGCTTGGAACAGGGGTCCGCTGAAGCTTTCTTT. This sequence joins TRBV5-1 and TRBJ1-1; 7 bases line up with TRBD1. Looked up from germline, CDR1 is SGHRS and CDR2 is YFSETQ. Losses at the gene ends were 0 bases for V and 6 bases for J; bases not matched to a gene: 5. This CDR3 region has 14 residues.

The count of this clone is one. The chain employs TRBV5-1 and TRBJ1-3, with D possibly TRBD1 on 5 matching bases. Trimming shortened V by 4 bases and J by 0 bases, and 20 bases separated the two germline ends. The CDR3 is 18 residues long. Germline CDR1 and CDR2: SGHRS and YFSETQ. CDR3 region: CASSLLGRAGGSGNTIYF. CDR3 in DNA: TGCGCCAGCAGCCTCCTGGGACGAGCGGGAGGCTCTGGAAACACCATATATTTT. The full variable domain, completed using reference TRBV5-1 and TRBJ1-3, is KAGVTQTPRYLIKTRGQQVTLSCSPISGHRSVSWYQQTPGQGLQFLFEYFSETQRNKGNFPGRFSGRQFSNSRSEMNVSTLELGDSALYLCASSLLGRAGGSGNTIYFGEGSWLTVV.

The chain uses TRBV7-2 and TRBJ2-1; 7 bases are a match to TRBD2. Germline V gene sequence: CDR1 SGHTA, CDR2 FQGNSA. CDR3 length: 15 residues. The V gene end was trimmed by 4 bases and the J gene end by 0 bases; junction bases not matched to a gene: 3. CDR3 region: CASSSPGGSYNEQFF. Here the CDR3 DNA reads TGTGCCAGCAGCTCCCCGGGGGGCTCCTACAATGAGCAGTTCTTC.

The chain uses TRBV4-2 and TRBJ2-4; unclear D gene. V lost 0 bases and J lost 0, with 9 bases in between. Germline loops: CDR1 LGHNA, CDR2 YNFKEQ. This CDR3 contains 16 residues. This CDR3 reads CASSQELTIAKNIQYF. Written as DNA, the CDR3 is TGTGCCAGCAGCCAAGAGTTGACAATAGCCAAAAACATTCAGTACTTC.

V is TRBV19 and J is TRBJ2-1; the D gene is possibly TRBD1 (7 bases). Trimming left V 3 bases short and J 7 bases short, with 16 bases between. In germline, CDR1 is LNHDA, CDR2 SQIVND (reference sequence). This CDR3 comprises 15 residues. CDR3 bases: TGTGCCAGTAGTATTGGAGGGGGCGCTAGGAATGAGCAGTTCTTC. This encodes CASSIGGGARNEQFF.

V and J are TRBV6-1 and TRBJ1-4; D possibly corresponds to TRBD1 (5 bases). CDR1 and CDR2 from the germline V gene are MNHNS and SASEGT. V was pared by 3 bases and J by 7 bases, with 12 bases between. The CDR3 contains 14 residues. The CDR3 here is CASSDGGYGEKLFF. The CDR3 DNA reads as TGTGCCAGCAGTGATGGGGGTTACGGTGAAAAACTGTTTTTT.

V gene TRBV6-6 combines with J gene TRBJ1-1; TRBD1 is a possible D gene (5 bases). The CDR3 consists of 14 residues. The V gene lost 2 bases and the J gene lost 4 bases, with 11 bases spanning the gap. Germline CDR1 is MNHNY and CDR2 is SVGAGI (reference sequence). The chain's CDR3 is CASSYIGGSTEAFF. In nucleotides, the CDR3 is TGTGCCAGCAGTTACATCGGGGGATCCACTGAAGCTTTCTTT.

This clone appeared a few times. This chain joins TRBV19 and TRBJ2-7; 7 nucleotides match TRBD1. The V gene's germline CDR1 is LNHDA and CDR2 SQIVND (reference sequence). The CDR3 has 18 amino acids. V lost 1 base to trimming and J lost 2 bases; unmatched junction nucleotides: 14. The chain's CDR3 is CASSIGFPGQLATYEQYF. The CDR3 DNA reads as TGTGCCAGTAGTATAGGGTTCCCGGGACAGCTGGCTACCTACGAGCAGTACTTC.

This clone was observed a few times. This chain links TRBV5-4 with TRBJ2-7, with D possibly TRBD1 on 6 matching bases. V shed 0 bases and J shed 1 base, with 14 bases lying between them. The CDR3 covers 16 residues. CDR1 and CDR2 from the germline V gene are SGHNT and YYREEE (reference sequence). The CDR3 region has the DNA TGTGCCAGCAGCTTGGAAGGCAGGGGCCTATCCTACGAGCAGTACTTC. It translates to CASSLEGRGLSYEQYF.

The chain employs TRBV7-8 and TRBJ1-4; TRBD1 matches at 8 bases. This CDR3 is built from 17 residues. J was trimmed by 4 bases and V by 0 bases; bases with no gene match: 7. The germline V gene encodes CDR1 SGHVS and CDR2 FQNEAQ. The CDR3 DNA is TGTGCCAGCAGCTTAGCGAGAGTTGGACAGGGTAATGAAAAACTGTTTTTT. This encodes CASSLARVGQGNEKLFF.

The V gene is TRBV27, the J gene TRBJ2-5; 7 nucleotides line up with TRBD2. Germline V CDR1 and CDR2: MNHEY, SMNVEV (reference sequence). Trimming at V came to 6 bases and at J to 5 bases, leaving 9 bases not matched to a gene. The length of the CDR3 is 14 residues. The CDR3 DNA sequence: TGTGCCAGCAGCACCTACTGGCGGGGGGAGACCCAGTACTTC. This sequence encodes CASSTYWRGETQYF.

The rearrangement joins TRBV2 to TRBJ1-5, with D perhaps TRBD1 (6 bases). V was cut by 6 bases and J by 6 bases, with 15 bases left in between. This CDR3 contains 14 residues. CDR1 and CDR2 (germline): SNHLY, FYNNEI. DNA for the CDR3: TGTGCCAGCAGAGCACAGGGTGGGGGTCAGCCCCAGCATTTT. It codes for CASRAQGGGQPQHF.

This chain links TRBV15 with TRBJ2-4; 11 nucleotides line up with TRBD2. The J segment lost 9 bases and the V segment lost 3 bases, leaving 7 bases of the junction unmatched. Germline V lookup: CDR1 LNHNV, CDR2 YYDKDF (reference sequence). CDR3 length equals 15 residues. The CDR3 nucleotides are TGTGCCACCAGCAGCGATAGCGGGGGGGCGGGCATTCAGTACTTC. Translated, it gives CATSSDSGGAGIQYF. Full variable domain (rest looked up from reference TRBV15 and TRBJ2-4): DAMVIQNPRYQVTQFGKPVTLSCSQTLNHNVMYWYQQKSSQAPKLLFHYYDKDFNNEADTPDNFQSRRPNTSFCFLDIRSPGLGDTAMYLCATSSDSGGAGIQYFGAGTRLSVL.

Points on this clone: An end of the junction does not agree with germline; a read error may underlie this. V usage is TRBV7-9 and J usage is TRBJ2-3, with D possibly being TRBD1 (6 bases). CDR3 length equals 13 residues. The germline CDR1 and CDR2 sequences are SEHNR and FQNEAQ (reference sequence). The CDR3 DNA sequence: TGTGCCAGCAGCTTAGATACAGGGATTGGGACACCTTTT. This codes for CASSLDTGIGTPF.

The chain employs TRBV10-3 and TRBJ2-7; D is unresolved. Looked up from germline, CDR1 is ENHRY and CDR2 is SYGVKD. Trimming cost V 5 bases and J 5 bases, with 10 bases left between them. The CDR3 length is 12 residues. CDR3 sequence (DNA): TGTGCCATCAGTCCCGTCGGAGACGAGCAGTACTTC. Its protein is CAISPVGDEQYF.

In this sample, this clone turned up a few times. This sequence joins TRBV5-8 and TRBJ1-4; D possibly corresponds to TRBD1 (5 bases). The germline V gene encodes CDR1 SGHTS and CDR2 YDEGEE. CDR3 length: 16 residues. The V end lost 4 bases, the J end lost 3 bases, and 16 bases lay between the germline ends. The DNA for the CDR3 is TGTGCCAGCAGCATAGGGACCCAAGCCGCTAATGAAAAACTGTTTTTT. It specifies CASSIGTQAANEKLFF.

V is TRBV4-3 and J is TRBJ2-5; 13 bases fit TRBD2. This CDR3 is 17 amino acids long. Germline assignment: CDR1 LGHNA and CDR2 YSLEER. Trimming took 1 base from V and 3 from J; bases not matched to a gene: 5. CDR3 coding DNA: TGCGCCAGCAGCCAAGGGGTAGGACTAGCGGGGGAAGAGACCCAGTACTTC. Its protein product is CASSQGVGLAGEETQYF.